A selection of T cell receptor beta chains follows, all from one sample in a study of shared clonotypes between healthy human individuals. Libraries were prepared by immunoSEQ multiplex PCR; TCRdb keeps only in-frame clonotypes and omits some of them. This table holds hundreds of thousands of clones, 96% found once. Specimen: naive CD8+ T cells sorted from blood. These receptors were obtained from a woman in her twenties or thirties in good health. Both conserved end residues are part of each CDR3. Each record gives: D gene, V gene, CDR3 length, J gene, CDR3 protein. The D gene is left open where the match is weak.

D gene: TRBD1
V gene: TRBV5-1
CDR3 length: 15
J gene: TRBJ2-2
CDR3 protein: CASSFTGGYAGELFF

D gene: TRBD1
V gene: TRBV4-1
CDR3 length: 16
J gene: TRBJ2-3
CDR3 protein: CASTTRQGAHTDTQYF

D gene: TRBD2
V gene: TRBV27
CDR3 length: 16
J gene: TRBJ2-7
CDR3 protein: CASSLVLAGGPYEQYF

D gene: .
V gene: TRBV11-2
CDR3 length: 15
J gene: TRBJ1-1
CDR3 protein: CASSLGIGQNTEAFF

D gene: .
V gene: TRBV7-9
CDR3 length: 14
J gene: TRBJ2-7
CDR3 protein: CASSLAGETYEQYF

D gene: .
V gene: TRBV28
CDR3 length: 14
J gene: TRBJ2-7
CDR3 protein: CASSLSLASYEQYF

D gene: TRBD1
V gene: TRBV28
CDR3 length: 18
J gene: TRBJ1-4
CDR3 protein: CASRLTPDSRDRVGKLFF

D gene: .
V gene: TRBV7-6
CDR3 length: 13
J gene: TRBJ1-1
CDR3 protein: CASSLDKSTEAFF

D gene: .
V gene: TRBV10-2
CDR3 length: 12
J gene: TRBJ2-7
CDR3 protein: CASSEGIYEQYF

D gene: .
V gene: TRBV6-1
CDR3 length: 12
J gene: TRBJ2-1
CDR3 protein: CASSEILGVQFF

D gene: .
V gene: TRBV29-1
CDR3 length: 13
J gene: TRBJ2-3
CDR3 protein: CSVKASIGDTQYF

D gene: .
V gene: TRBV29-1
CDR3 length: 11
J gene: TRBJ1-1
CDR3 protein: CSVVQGTEAFF

D gene: .
V gene: TRBV5-6
CDR3 length: 13
J gene: TRBJ1-1
CDR3 protein: CASSLGGLTEAFF

D gene: .
V gene: TRBV28
CDR3 length: 21
J gene: TRBJ2-7
CDR3 protein: CASSSWRVAGKKSTSTYEQYF

D gene: .
V gene: TRBV2
CDR3 length: 14
J gene: TRBJ2-3
CDR3 protein: CASRALTGPDTQYF

D gene: TRBD1
V gene: TRBV28
CDR3 length: 15
J gene: TRBJ2-5
CDR3 protein: CASSLTLGQGETQYF

D gene: TRBD1
V gene: TRBV5-6
CDR3 length: 14
J gene: TRBJ1-5
CDR3 protein: CASSPRQGHQPQHF

D gene: .
V gene: TRBV13
CDR3 length: 15
J gene: TRBJ2-5
CDR3 protein: CASSSSGNRGGTQYF

D gene: TRBD2
V gene: TRBV2
CDR3 length: 16
J gene: TRBJ2-1
CDR3 protein: CASSATSGSTYNEQFF

D gene: .
V gene: TRBV7-2
CDR3 length: 15
J gene: TRBJ2-7
CDR3 protein: CASSLLFAGIGEQYF

D gene: TRBD2
V gene: TRBV5-6
CDR3 length: 17
J gene: TRBJ2-7
CDR3 protein: CASSSSGTWTNPYEQYF

D gene: .
V gene: TRBV28
CDR3 length: 14
J gene: TRBJ1-5
CDR3 protein: CASSLFSSGEPQHF

D gene: .
V gene: TRBV2
CDR3 length: 11
J gene: TRBJ2-7
CDR3 protein: CASSERGPQYF

D gene: .
V gene: TRBV5-1
CDR3 length: 13
J gene: TRBJ2-7
CDR3 protein: CASSQIGGDEQYF

D gene: TRBD1
V gene: TRBV28
CDR3 length: 14
J gene: TRBJ2-1
CDR3 protein: CASSFRGTYNEQFF

D gene: .
V gene: TRBV28
CDR3 length: 15
J gene: TRBJ1-4
CDR3 protein: CASSLYRGTNEKLFF

D gene: .
V gene: TRBV28
CDR3 length: 13
J gene: TRBJ1-5
CDR3 protein: CASSFGYNQPQHF

D gene: .
V gene: TRBV28
CDR3 length: 15
J gene: TRBJ2-3
CDR3 protein: CASSLGTGFTDTQYF

D gene: .
V gene: TRBV27
CDR3 length: 14
J gene: TRBJ2-1
CDR3 protein: CASVGGIGRNEQFF

D gene: .
V gene: TRBV9
CDR3 length: 12
J gene: TRBJ1-1
CDR3 protein: CASGPGDTEAFF

D gene: .
V gene: TRBV6-5
CDR3 length: 14
J gene: TRBJ2-3
CDR3 protein: CASSHGGHTDTQYF

D gene: .
V gene: TRBV27
CDR3 length: 14
J gene: TRBJ2-7
CDR3 protein: CASSSRDKVYEQYF

D gene: TRBD2
V gene: TRBV5-1
CDR3 length: 20
J gene: TRBJ2-1
CDR3 protein: CASSLSRLAGGPGDVNEQFF

D gene: .
V gene: TRBV6-1
CDR3 length: 16
J gene: TRBJ1-1
CDR3 protein: CASSAGVQGMNTEAFF

D gene: TRBD2
V gene: TRBV5-4
CDR3 length: 16
J gene: TRBJ2-3
CDR3 protein: CASSVGTSGGIDTQYF

D gene: .
V gene: TRBV19
CDR3 length: 14
J gene: TRBJ2-5
CDR3 protein: CASTKSDSQETQYF

D gene: TRBD1
V gene: TRBV6-5
CDR3 length: 16
J gene: TRBJ2-3
CDR3 protein: CASSYFGQGTTDTQYF

D gene: .
V gene: TRBV20-1
CDR3 length: 11
J gene: .
CDR3 protein: CSAGENYEQYF

D gene: .
V gene: TRBV19
CDR3 length: 11
J gene: TRBJ2-7
CDR3 protein: CASSKGQQMKF

D gene: TRBD2
V gene: TRBV27
CDR3 length: 16
J gene: TRBJ2-7
CDR3 protein: CASSGNPLAGGYEQYF

D gene: .
V gene: TRBV7-6
CDR3 length: 15
J gene: TRBJ2-1
CDR3 protein: CASSLESSQYNEQFF

D gene: .
V gene: TRBV27
CDR3 length: 18
J gene: TRBJ1-2
CDR3 protein: CASKTGAGLTIPGRGYTF

D gene: .
V gene: TRBV6-1
CDR3 length: 17
J gene: TRBJ2-7
CDR3 protein: CASSVPFGGGGGYEQYF

D gene: TRBD1
V gene: TRBV29-1
CDR3 length: 21
J gene: TRBJ1-5
CDR3 protein: CSVGRTPHRETGMCSNQPQHF

D gene: .
V gene: TRBV29-1
CDR3 length: 14
J gene: TRBJ2-7
CDR3 protein: CSVEADAGNYEQYF

D gene: .
V gene: TRBV27
CDR3 length: 19
J gene: TRBJ2-6
CDR3 protein: CASSPQVWGGASGANVLTF

D gene: .
V gene: TRBV4-1
CDR3 length: 15
J gene: TRBJ2-1
CDR3 protein: CASSQEGYYTNEQFF

D gene: .
V gene: TRBV20-1
CDR3 length: 10
J gene: TRBJ2-1
CDR3 protein: CSAQQGWQFF

D gene: .
V gene: TRBV5-4
CDR3 length: 15
J gene: TRBJ2-1
CDR3 protein: CASSRGGEGVNEQFF

D gene: .
V gene: TRBV27
CDR3 length: 15
J gene: TRBJ2-7
CDR3 protein: CASSSGRGSGHEQYF

D gene: .
V gene: TRBV30
CDR3 length: 12
J gene: TRBJ2-7
CDR3 protein: CAWIVSGAEQYF

D gene: TRBD2
V gene: TRBV27
CDR3 length: 14
J gene: TRBJ2-2
CDR3 protein: CASSWSGNAGELFF

D gene: .
V gene: TRBV5-1
CDR3 length: 16
J gene: TRBJ2-7
CDR3 protein: CASSSSGPQSSYEQYF

D gene: .
V gene: TRBV2
CDR3 length: 15
J gene: TRBJ1-5
CDR3 protein: CASREQSGSNQPQHF

D gene: TRBD1
V gene: TRBV27
CDR3 length: 14
J gene: TRBJ2-7
CDR3 protein: CASSYTGGSYEQYF

D gene: TRBD2
V gene: TRBV6-5
CDR3 length: 14
J gene: TRBJ2-1
CDR3 protein: CASSYSASGNEQFF

D gene: TRBD2
V gene: TRBV2
CDR3 length: 12
J gene: TRBJ2-1
CDR3 protein: CASTLAGNEQFF

D gene: .
V gene: TRBV4-1
CDR3 length: 16
J gene: TRBJ2-2
CDR3 protein: CASSRRDIPNTGELFF

D gene: .
V gene: TRBV15
CDR3 length: 14
J gene: TRBJ2-7
CDR3 protein: CATSEGEDSYEQYF